This T cell receptor beta chain appears in the sequencing data of a study of OX40 agonist ivuxolimab in advanced cancers. Background on the study: The patients got ivuxolimab, which is an agonistic anti-OX40 (CD134) antibody. The diagnoses of dose-escalation patients were hepatocellular carcinoma, melanoma, renal cell or head and neck cancer. Partial responses were seen in three patients, one with hepatocellular carcinoma and two with cutaneous melanoma.

Findings and limits, study-wide: The 0.1-3.0 mg/kg partial responders had among the lowest clonal expansion.

Turning to this clone: As yet, its antigen is unknown.

Profiling relied on immunoSEQ multiplex PCR, and the TCRdb table lists in-frame clones only, not all of them. The profile covers around 46,000 clones, with 75% to 90% appearing a single time and roughly 15% taken by the ten largest. The sequence was collected from an adult with an advanced solid tumor such as melanoma, head and neck, liver or kidney cancer. The sequencing here drew on CD4+ or CD8+ T cells sorted from blood, taken in a trial of the OX40 agonist ivuxolimab.

The CDR3 loop reads CAWSNRQGNSPLHF. The CDR3 coding sequence is TGTGCCTGGAGTAACCGACAGGGAAACTCACCCCTCCACTTT. The gene calls are TRBV30 and TRBJ1-6; the match to TRBD1 covers 7 bases. CDR3 length: 14 residues. V shed 2 bases and J 10 bases; nucleotides not matched to a gene: 8. The V gene's germline CDR1 is GTSNPN and CDR2 SVGIG (reference sequence).